This T cell receptor beta chain was sequenced for a study of blood T cell repertoires in COVID-19. Study-level background: Sites across the United States, Italy and Spain contributed samples from acute and convalescent COVID-19. PBMCs, B-cell-depleted T cells, or T cells were the source of the cDNA or gDNA that made up the material.

Clones were sequenced by immunoSEQ multiplex PCR, and TCRdb holds only the in-frame ones, with some missing. The sample shows around 200,000 clones, around 79% of them seen only once. The sequenced sample consisted of peripheral blood. This clonotype originated in a man in his forties or fifties who had recovered from COVID-19.

The CDR3 loop is CASTTIGTSDTQYF. The CDR3, as DNA: TGTGCCAGCACCACGATCGGGACATCAGATACGCAGTATTTT. The chain carries TRBV11-2 and TRBJ2-3; a possible D gene is TRBD1 (6 bases). Per germline, CDR1 SGHAT and CDR2 FQNNGV. Between the trimmed V and J ends, which lost 7 bases and 4 bases, there was a span of 15 bases. This CDR3 region has 14 residues.